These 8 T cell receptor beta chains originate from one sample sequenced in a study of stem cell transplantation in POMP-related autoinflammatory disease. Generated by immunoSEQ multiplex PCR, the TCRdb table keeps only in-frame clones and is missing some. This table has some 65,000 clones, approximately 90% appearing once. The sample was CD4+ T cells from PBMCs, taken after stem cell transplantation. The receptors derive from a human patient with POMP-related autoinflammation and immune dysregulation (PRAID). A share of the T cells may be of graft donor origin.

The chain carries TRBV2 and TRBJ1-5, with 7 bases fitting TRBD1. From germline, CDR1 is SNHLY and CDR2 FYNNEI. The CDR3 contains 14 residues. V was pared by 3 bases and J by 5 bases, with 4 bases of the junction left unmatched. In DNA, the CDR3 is TGTGCCAGCAGTGAGGACAGGAGATATCAGCCCCAGCATTTT. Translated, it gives CASSEDRRYQPQHF. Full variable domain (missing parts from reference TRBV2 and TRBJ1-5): EPEVTQTPSHQVTQMGQEVILRCVPISNHLYFYWYRQILGQKVEFLVSFYNNEISEKSEIFDDQFSVERPDGSNFTLKIRSTKLEDSAMYFCASSEDRRYQPQHFGDGTRLSIL.

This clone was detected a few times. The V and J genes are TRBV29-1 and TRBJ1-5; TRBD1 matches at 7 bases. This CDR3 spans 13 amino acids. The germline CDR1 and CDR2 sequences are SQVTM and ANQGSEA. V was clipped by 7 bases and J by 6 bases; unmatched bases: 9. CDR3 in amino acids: CSARTGSTQPQHF. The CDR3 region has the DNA TGCAGCGCAAGGACAGGCAGTACTCAGCCCCAGCATTTT.

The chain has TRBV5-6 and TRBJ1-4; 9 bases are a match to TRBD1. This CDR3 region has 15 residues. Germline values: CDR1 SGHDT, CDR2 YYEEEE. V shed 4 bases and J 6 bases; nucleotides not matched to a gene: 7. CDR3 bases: TGTGCCAGCAGCGCAAACCGGGACAGGGATGAAAAACTGTTTTTT. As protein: CASSANRDRDEKLFF.

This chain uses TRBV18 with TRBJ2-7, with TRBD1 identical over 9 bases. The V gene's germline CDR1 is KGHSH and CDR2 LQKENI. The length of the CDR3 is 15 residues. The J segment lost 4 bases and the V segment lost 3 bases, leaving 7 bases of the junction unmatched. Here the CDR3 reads CASSPKQGARYEQYF. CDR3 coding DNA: TGTGCCAGCTCACCGAAACAGGGGGCGCGGTACGAGCAGTACTTC.

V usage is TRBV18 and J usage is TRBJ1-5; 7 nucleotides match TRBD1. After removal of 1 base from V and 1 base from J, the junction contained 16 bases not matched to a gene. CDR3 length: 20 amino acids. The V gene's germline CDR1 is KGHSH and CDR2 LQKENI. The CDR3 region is CASSPRFHPGGGYSNQPQHF. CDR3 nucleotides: TGTGCCAGCTCACCACGGTTTCATCCAGGGGGGGGATACAGCAATCAGCCCCAGCATTTT.

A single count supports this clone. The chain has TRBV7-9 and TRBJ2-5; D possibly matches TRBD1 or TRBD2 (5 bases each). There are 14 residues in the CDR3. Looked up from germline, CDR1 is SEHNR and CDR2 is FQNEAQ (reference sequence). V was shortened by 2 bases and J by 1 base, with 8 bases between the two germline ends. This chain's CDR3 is CASSLKGTQETQYF. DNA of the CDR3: TGTGCCAGCAGCTTAAAGGGGACCCAAGAGACCCAGTACTTC.

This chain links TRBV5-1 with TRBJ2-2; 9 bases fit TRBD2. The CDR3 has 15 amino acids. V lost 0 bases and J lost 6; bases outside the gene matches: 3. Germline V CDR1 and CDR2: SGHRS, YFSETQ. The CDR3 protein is CASSLGIAGAGELFF. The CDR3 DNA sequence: TGCGCCAGCAGCTTGGGTATAGCGGGAGCCGGGGAGCTGTTTTTT.

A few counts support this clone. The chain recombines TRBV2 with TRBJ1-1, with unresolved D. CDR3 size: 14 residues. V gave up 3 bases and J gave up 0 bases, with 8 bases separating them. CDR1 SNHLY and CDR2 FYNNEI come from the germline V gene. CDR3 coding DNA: TGTGCCAGCAGTGACGAGGTCGTGAACACTGAAGCTTTCTTT. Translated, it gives CASSDEVVNTEAFF.